This TCR beta chain was identified during a study of post-analysis software for immune sequencing data. Study as a whole: In terms of disease course, relapsing-remitting, secondary progressive and progressive-relapsing multiple sclerosis were included.

Trimming cost V 3 bases and J 6 bases; bases outside gene matches: 4. This CDR3 has 14 residues. CDR1 is SGHVS, CDR2 FQNEAQ, per germline. Incorporated into the TCR beta cDNA libraries were unique molecular identifiers, which served to reduce PCR and sequencing biases. TCRdb fed the PCR reads into MiXCR, producing one record per CDR3 protein. The sample includes approximately 730,000 distinct CDR3 sequences, around 45% of them seen just once. In this sample, this clonotype turned up a few times. Its antigen is not known. General observations from the study: Significantly lower normalized Chao1 diversity was found in patients with multiple sclerosis relative to controls. F measure showed strong co-clustering of same-batch samples. In patients, TRBV5-6, TRBV5-1 and TRBV20-1 belonged to roughly five TRBV segments found more frequently than in controls.

The receptor's source is a girl aged 5 to 17 with multiple sclerosis. What was sequenced was blood. This chain uses TRBV7-8 with TRBJ2-3; 9 bases line up with TRBD2. The CDR3 sequence is CASSFGTSLDTQYF. The CDR3 nucleotides read TGTGCCAGCAGCTTCGGGACTAGCCTCGATACGCAGTATTTT.